Each of the 16 T cell receptor beta chains below was sequenced from the same sample in a study of blood T cells in healthy people across ages. A sample-barcoded 5' primer and a J-beta primer mix were used in a second PCR of roughly 7 to 11 cycles. TCRdb re-analysed the 5' RACE reads in MiXCR, keeping a single row per CDR3 protein. The table records approximately 1.5 million distinct CDR3 sequences, almost 35% of them present only once. What was sequenced was blood. The origin of the receptors is a woman in her twenties or thirties in good health.

The chain recombines TRBV6-5 with TRBJ2-1; 10 bases align to TRBD2. Trimming at V came to 2 bases and at J to 12 bases, leaving 16 bases not matched to a gene. This CDR3 region has 17 residues. Per germline, CDR1 MNHEY and CDR2 SVGAGI. The CDR3 spells CASSYTKREGSYIGQFF. CDR3 nucleotides: TGTGCCAGCAGTTACACTAAGCGGGAGGGGTCGTATATTGGGCAGTTCTTC.

Here the CDR3 reads CASSLAPGQGKRETQYF. The CDR3 bases are TGTGCCAGCAGCTTAGCCCCTGGGCAGGGAAAGAGGGAGACCCAGTACTTC. The chain has TRBV7-9 and TRBJ2-5, with a weak D call TRBD1 (5 bases). This CDR3 spans 17 amino acids. Germline CDR1 SEHNR, CDR2 FQNEAQ (reference sequence). V lost 0 bases to trimming and J lost 5 bases, with 19 bases between them.

This clonotype was seen a few times. V usage is TRBV29-1 and J usage is TRBJ2-7; D is tentatively TRBD1 or TRBD2 (6 bases each). Germline CDR1 is SQVTM and CDR2 is ANQGSEA. The V end was cut by 5 bases, the J end by 4 bases, with 24 bases between. The CDR3 has 16 amino acids. The CDR3 sequence: CSVRGLGNVDPYEQYF. CDR3 coding DNA: TGCAGCGTTCGGGGGCTCGGCAACGTCGACCCATACGAGCAGTACTTC.

The CDR3 DNA reads as TGTGCCAGCCCATCGGACAGGGGGACTCACGAGCAGTACTTC. Its translation: CASPSDRGTHEQYF. This chain connects TRBV18 to TRBJ2-7; 10 bases are a match to TRBD1. Per the germline V gene, CDR1 is KGHSH and CDR2 is LQKENI. The CDR3 has 14 residues. V gave up 8 bases and J gave up 5 bases; unmatched junction bases: 9. The whole variable domain, remainder taken from reference TRBV18 and TRBJ2-7, is NAGVMQNPRHLVRRRGQEARLRCSPMKGHSHVYWYRQLPEEGLKFMVYLQKENIIDESGMPKERFSAEFPKEGPSILRIQQVVRGDSAAYFCASPSDRGTHEQYFGPGTRLTVT.

This clonotype was counted between two and nine times. The V gene is TRBV7-9, the J gene TRBJ1-2; D perhaps matches TRBD1 (5 bases). Germline loops: CDR1 SEHNR, CDR2 FQNEAQ (reference sequence). The CDR3 loop spans 16 amino acids. With 8 bases removed from V and 4 bases from J, the gap between germline ends came to 23 bases. The CDR3 here is CASRGARASPPYGYTF. The CDR3 region has the DNA TGTGCCAGCCGAGGGGCGAGGGCCTCCCCCCCCTATGGCTACACCTTC.

The V and J genes are TRBV2 and TRBJ2-1; no reliable D call. V was cut by 0 bases and J by 9 bases, with 6 bases left in between. CDR1 and CDR2 from the germline V gene are SNHLY and FYNNEI. This CDR3 spans 12 amino acids. This chain's CDR3 is CASSEAGVEQFF. In nucleotides, the CDR3 is TGTGCCAGCAGTGAAGCCGGCGTTGAGCAGTTCTTC.

This clonotype occurred many times. The V call is TRBV4-1, the J call TRBJ2-5, with D perhaps matching TRBD1 (6 bases). CDR1 and CDR2 from the germline V gene are MGHRA and YSYEKL. CDR3 length: 16 amino acids. Trimming took 0 bases from V and 1 from J, leaving 12 bases between them. The CDR3: CASSQDLAGAQETQYF. As DNA, the CDR3 is TGCGCCAGCAGCCAAGATTTAGCAGGGGCCCAAGAGACCCAGTACTTC.

This clonotype has only a few counts. The CDR3 nucleotides read TGCATAAGTAAAGAGAACCTAGTCGGCACAGATACGCAGTATTTT. It specifies CISKENLVGTDTQYF. The V and J genes are TRBV20-1 and TRBJ2-3; no firm D call. CDR1 is DFQATT, CDR2 SNEGSKA, per germline (reference sequence). CDR3 length: 15 amino acids.

This chain links TRBV27 with TRBJ2-7; D may correspond to TRBD1 or TRBD2 (5 bases each). The CDR3 has 14 amino acids. The V and J ends lost 3 bases and 1 base respectively, with 10 bases between them. The V gene's germline CDR1 is MNHEY and CDR2 SMNVEV (reference sequence). The CDR3 is CASSFGTDSYEQYF. The CDR3 DNA is TGTGCCAGCAGTTTTGGGACGGATTCCTACGAGCAGTACTTC.

The V and J genes are TRBV4-1 and TRBJ2-7; a weak D match, TRBD1 (6 bases). The CDR3 is made up of 13 amino acids. The V end lost 6 bases, the J end lost 2 bases, and 11 bases lay between the germline ends. Germline-derived CDR1 and CDR2 are MGHRA and YSYEKL. Written as DNA, the CDR3 is TGCGCCAGCAGGAAACAGGGCCCCTACGAGCAGTACTTC. Its translation is CASRKQGPYEQYF.

As concerns this clonotype: This could be a read error, since a much larger clone is one nucleotide away. V is TRBV2 and J is TRBJ1-5, with 7 bases that match TRBD1. Germline CDR1 SNHLY, CDR2 FYNNEI. The V and J ends lost 7 bases and 3 bases, in that order; junction bases with no gene match: 6. This CDR3 spans 14 amino acids. Written as DNA, the CDR3 is TGTGCCAGCAACTGGGGACAGAACAATCAGCCCCAGCATTTT. This codes for CASNWGQNNQPQHF.

The J gene is TRBJ1-1, the V gene TRBV6-1; D is unresolved. This CDR3 region has 13 residues. V gave up 7 bases and J gave up 7 bases, with 16 bases separating them. Germline-derived CDR1 and CDR2 are MNHNS and SASEGT. This chain's CDR3 is CASNRASGGEAFF. The CDR3 DNA follows: TGTGCCAGCAACCGAGCGTCCGGCGGTGAAGCTTTCTTT.

This clonotype was counted between two and nine times. This chain connects TRBV30 to TRBJ2-5, with D possibly being TRBD2 (6 bases). This CDR3 contains 12 residues. Germline CDR1 and CDR2: GTSNPN and SVGIG (reference sequence). V shed 0 bases and J shed 5 bases, with 7 bases lying between them. The CDR3 protein is CAWSVGRETQYF. CDR3 DNA sequence: TGTGCCTGGAGTGTGGGGAGGGAGACCCAGTACTTC. The whole variable domain, remainder taken from reference TRBV30 and TRBJ2-5, is SQTIHQWPATLVQPVGSPLSLECTVEGTSNPNLYWYRQAAGRGLQLLFYSVGIGQISSEVPQNLSASRPQDRQFILSSKKLLLSDSGFYLCAWSVGRETQYFGPGTRLLVL.

This clonotype was counted a few times. The J gene is TRBJ2-7, the V gene TRBV20-1; tentatively, D is TRBD2 (6 bases). V was pared by 1 base and J by 0 bases, with 10 bases between. Germline loops: CDR1 DFQATT, CDR2 SNEGSKA (reference sequence). CDR3 size: 14 residues. The CDR3 sequence: CSARGLGGSYEQYF. The CDR3 DNA reads TGCAGTGCTAGAGGCCTCGGGGGCTCCTACGAGCAGTACTTC.

In its sample, this clonotype was seen many times. The chain has TRBV7-6 and TRBJ2-6; no firm D call. The CDR3 spans 16 residues. Germline loops: CDR1 SGHVS, CDR2 FNYEAQ. V lost 5 bases and J lost 1, with 12 bases in between. The CDR3 sequence: CASSPGLGSGANVLTF. The CDR3 nucleotides are TGTGCCAGCAGCCCCGGGCTGGGATCTGGGGCCAACGTCCTGACTTTC. Filled out from reference TRBV7-6 and TRBJ2-6, the complete variable domain reads GAGVSQSPRYKVTKRGQDVALRCDPISGHVSLYWYRQALGQGPEFLTYFNYEAQQDKSGLPNDRFSAERPEGSISTLTIQRTEQRDSAMYRCASSPGLGSGANVLTFGAGSRLTVL.

Comments on this clonotype: A much larger clone differs from this one at a single base, so this may be a read error. The chain links TRBV7-9 to TRBJ1-2; tentatively, D is TRBD1 (6 bases). The CDR3 extends over 13 amino acids. Germline assignment: CDR1 SEHNR and CDR2 FQNEAQ (reference sequence). CDR3 DNA: TGTGCCATCAGCCCACAGGGCGTGGGTGGCTACACCTTC. Translating it yields CAISPQGVGGYTF.